Described below is a single T cell receptor (beta chain) sequence and its context. The antigen is unknown. This record belongs to a study of graft-versus-host responses after intestinal transplantation. Turning to the study itself: Recipients received multivisceral, liver-intestinal, or isolated intestinal transplants. Once they had received anti-thymocyte globulin induction, all recipients took tacrolimus and steroids for around 3 years. Study-wide points: Where graft-donor T cell macrochimerism was present, patients had high graft-versus-host to host-versus-graft clonal ratios in allografts.

The assay was immunoSEQ multiplex PCR, and TCRdb's table has in-frame clones only and misses some. This sample has roughly 90,000 clones; less than 90% occur once, and the top ten carry roughly 0.3%. This clonotype originated in a human donor who was the organ donor for an intestinal transplant. The source material was unstimulated CD4+ T cells sorted from spleen or lymph node cells, sampled before transplant.

CDR3 bases: TGTGCCAGCACCTTACAGGGGGGCTCTGGAAACACCATATATTTT. The encoded protein is CASTLQGGSGNTIYF. The rearrangement joins TRBV28 to TRBJ1-3; TRBD1 aligns across 8 bases. Trimming took 7 bases from V and 0 from J; bases not matched to a gene: 5. There are 15 residues in the CDR3. The germline gives CDR1 MDHEN, CDR2 SYDVKM.